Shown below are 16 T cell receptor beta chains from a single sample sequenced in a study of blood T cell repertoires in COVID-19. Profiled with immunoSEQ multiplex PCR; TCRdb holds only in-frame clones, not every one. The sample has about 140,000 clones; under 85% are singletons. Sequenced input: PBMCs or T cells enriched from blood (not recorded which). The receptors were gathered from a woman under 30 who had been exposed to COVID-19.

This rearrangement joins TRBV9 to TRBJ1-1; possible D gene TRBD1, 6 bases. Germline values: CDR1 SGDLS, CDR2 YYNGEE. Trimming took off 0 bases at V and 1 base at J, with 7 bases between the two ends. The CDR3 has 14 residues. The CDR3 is CASSVDRENTEAFF. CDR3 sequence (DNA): TGTGCCAGCAGCGTAGACAGGGAGAACACTGAAGCTTTCTTT.

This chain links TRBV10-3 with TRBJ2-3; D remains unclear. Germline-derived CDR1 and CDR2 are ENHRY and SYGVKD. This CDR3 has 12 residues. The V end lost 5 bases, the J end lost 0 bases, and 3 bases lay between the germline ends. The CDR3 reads CAISPSTDTQYF. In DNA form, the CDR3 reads TGTGCCATCAGTCCTAGCACAGATACGCAGTATTTT.

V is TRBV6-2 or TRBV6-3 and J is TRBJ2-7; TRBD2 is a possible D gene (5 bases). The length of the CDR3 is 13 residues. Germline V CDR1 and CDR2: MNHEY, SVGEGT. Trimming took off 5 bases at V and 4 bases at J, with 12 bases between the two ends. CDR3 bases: TGTGCCAGCAGTAACTTTCCGGGGTACGAGCAGTACTTC. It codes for CASSNFPGYEQYF.

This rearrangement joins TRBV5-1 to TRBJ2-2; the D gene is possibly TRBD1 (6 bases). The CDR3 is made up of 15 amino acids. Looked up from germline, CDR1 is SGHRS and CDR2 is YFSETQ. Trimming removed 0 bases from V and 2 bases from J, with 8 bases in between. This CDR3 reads CASSLDGGNTGELFF. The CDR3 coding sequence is TGCGCCAGCAGCTTGGATGGGGGCAACACCGGGGAGCTGTTTTTT.

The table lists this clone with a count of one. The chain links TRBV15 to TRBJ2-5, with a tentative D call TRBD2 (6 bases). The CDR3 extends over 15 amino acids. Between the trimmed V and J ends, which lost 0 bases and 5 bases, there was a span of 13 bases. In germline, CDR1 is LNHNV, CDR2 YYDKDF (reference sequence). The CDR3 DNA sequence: TGTGCCACCAGCAGAGATCGGGGGAATCGGGAGACCCAGTACTTC. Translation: CATSRDRGNRETQYF.

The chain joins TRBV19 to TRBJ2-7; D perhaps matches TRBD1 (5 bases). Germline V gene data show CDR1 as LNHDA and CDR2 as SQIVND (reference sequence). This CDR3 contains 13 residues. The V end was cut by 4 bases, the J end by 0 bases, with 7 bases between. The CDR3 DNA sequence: TGTGCCAGTAGTAGACAGAGCTCCTACGAGCAGTACTTC. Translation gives CASSRQSSYEQYF.

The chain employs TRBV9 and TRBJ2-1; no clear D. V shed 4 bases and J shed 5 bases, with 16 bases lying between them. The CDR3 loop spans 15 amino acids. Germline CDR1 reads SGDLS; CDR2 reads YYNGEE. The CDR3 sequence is CASSPRSRTDNEQFF. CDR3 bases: TGTGCCAGCAGCCCTCGTTCCCGAACAGACAATGAGCAGTTCTTC.

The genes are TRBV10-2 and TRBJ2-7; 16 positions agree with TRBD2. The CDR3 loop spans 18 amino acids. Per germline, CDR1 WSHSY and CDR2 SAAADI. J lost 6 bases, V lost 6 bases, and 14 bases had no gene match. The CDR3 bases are TGCGCCAGCAGACCTACCGGGACTAGCGGGAGGGGGGGTGGCGAGCAGTACTTC. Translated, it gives CASRPTGTSGRGGGEQYF.

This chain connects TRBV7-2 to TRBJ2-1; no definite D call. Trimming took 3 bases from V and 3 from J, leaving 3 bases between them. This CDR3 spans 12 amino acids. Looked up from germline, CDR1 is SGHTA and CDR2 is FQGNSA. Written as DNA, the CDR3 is TGTGCCAGCAGCTTCTACTACAATGAGCAGTTCTTC. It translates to CASSFYYNEQFF.

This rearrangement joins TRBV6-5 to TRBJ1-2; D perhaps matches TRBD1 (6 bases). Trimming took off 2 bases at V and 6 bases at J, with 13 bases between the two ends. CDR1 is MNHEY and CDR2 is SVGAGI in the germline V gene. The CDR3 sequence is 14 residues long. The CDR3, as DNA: TGTGCCAGCAGTTACGAAGGGGGTCTTAATGGCTACACCTTC. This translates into CASSYEGGLNGYTF.

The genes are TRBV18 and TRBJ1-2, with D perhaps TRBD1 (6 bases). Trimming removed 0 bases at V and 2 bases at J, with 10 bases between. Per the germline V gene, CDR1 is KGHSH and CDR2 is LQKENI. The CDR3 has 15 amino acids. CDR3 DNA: TGTGCCAGCTCACCACCGGGGGGGCCCAACTATGGCTACACCTTC. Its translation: CASSPPGGPNYGYTF.

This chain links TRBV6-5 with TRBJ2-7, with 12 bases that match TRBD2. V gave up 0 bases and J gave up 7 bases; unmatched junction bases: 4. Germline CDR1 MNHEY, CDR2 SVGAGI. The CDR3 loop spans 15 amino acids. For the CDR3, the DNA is TGTGCCAGCAGTTACTCCGGACTAGCGGGATCTGAGCAGTACTTC. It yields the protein CASSYSGLAGSEQYF.

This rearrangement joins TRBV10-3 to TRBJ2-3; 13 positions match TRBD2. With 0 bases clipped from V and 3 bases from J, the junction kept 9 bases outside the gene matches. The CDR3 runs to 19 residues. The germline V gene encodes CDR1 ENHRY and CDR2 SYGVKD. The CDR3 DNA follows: TGTGCCATCAGTGAGTCACAATTTCCGGGACTAGCGGGAACAGATACGCAGTATTTT. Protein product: CAISESQFPGLAGTDTQYF.

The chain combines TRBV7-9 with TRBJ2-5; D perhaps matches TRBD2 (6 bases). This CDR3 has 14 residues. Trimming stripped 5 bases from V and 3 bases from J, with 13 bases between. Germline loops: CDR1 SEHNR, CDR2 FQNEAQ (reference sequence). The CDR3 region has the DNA TGTGCCAGCAGCCCCAATGGGGGGAAAGAGACCCAGTACTTC. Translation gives CASSPNGGKETQYF.

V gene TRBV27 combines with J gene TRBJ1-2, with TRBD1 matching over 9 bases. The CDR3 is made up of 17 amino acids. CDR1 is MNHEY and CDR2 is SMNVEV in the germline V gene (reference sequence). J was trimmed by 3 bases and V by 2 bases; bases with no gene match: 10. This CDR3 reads CASSLRGQGSWDYGYTF. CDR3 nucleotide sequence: TGTGCCAGCAGTTTACGGGGACAGGGATCGTGGGACTATGGCTACACCTTC.

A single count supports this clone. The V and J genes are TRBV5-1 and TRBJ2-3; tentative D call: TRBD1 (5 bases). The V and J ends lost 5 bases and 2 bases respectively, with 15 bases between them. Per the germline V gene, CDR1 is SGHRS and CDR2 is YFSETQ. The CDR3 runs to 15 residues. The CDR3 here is CASRLGASSTDTQYF. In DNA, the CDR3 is TGCGCCAGCAGGCTTGGGGCTTCTTCCACAGATACGCAGTATTTT.